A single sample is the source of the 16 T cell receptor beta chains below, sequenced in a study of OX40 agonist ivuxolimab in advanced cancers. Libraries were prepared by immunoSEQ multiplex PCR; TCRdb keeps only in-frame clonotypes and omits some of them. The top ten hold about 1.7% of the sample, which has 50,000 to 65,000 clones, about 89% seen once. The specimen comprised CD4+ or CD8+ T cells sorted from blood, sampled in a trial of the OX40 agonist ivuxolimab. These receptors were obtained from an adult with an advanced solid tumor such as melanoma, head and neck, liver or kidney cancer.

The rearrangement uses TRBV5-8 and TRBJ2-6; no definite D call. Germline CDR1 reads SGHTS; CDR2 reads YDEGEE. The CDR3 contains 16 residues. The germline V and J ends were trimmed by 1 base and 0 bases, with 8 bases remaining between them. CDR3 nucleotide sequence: TGTGCCAGCAGCTTGCCTATATTCTCTGGGGCCAACGTCCTGACTTTC. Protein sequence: CASSLPIFSGANVLTF. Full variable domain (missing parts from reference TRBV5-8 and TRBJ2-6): EAGVTQSPTHLIKTRGQQATLRCSPISGHTSVYWYQQALGLGLQFLLWYDEGEERNRGNFPPRFSGRQFPNYSSELNVNALELEDSALYLCASSLPIFSGANVLTFGAGSRLTVL.

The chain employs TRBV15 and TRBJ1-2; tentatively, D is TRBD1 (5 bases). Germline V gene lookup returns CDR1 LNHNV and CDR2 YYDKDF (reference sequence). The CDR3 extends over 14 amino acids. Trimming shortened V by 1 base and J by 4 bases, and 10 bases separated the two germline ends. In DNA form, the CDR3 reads TGTGCCACCAGCAGAGTTGGGGGGGGCTATGGCTACACCTTC. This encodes CATSRVGGGYGYTF. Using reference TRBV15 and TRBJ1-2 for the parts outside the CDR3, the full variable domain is DAMVIQNPRYQVTQFGKPVTLSCSQTLNHNVMYWYQQKSSQAPKLLFHYYDKDFNNEADTPDNFQSRRPNTSFCFLDIRSPGLGDTAMYLCATSRVGGGYGYTFGSGTRLTVV.

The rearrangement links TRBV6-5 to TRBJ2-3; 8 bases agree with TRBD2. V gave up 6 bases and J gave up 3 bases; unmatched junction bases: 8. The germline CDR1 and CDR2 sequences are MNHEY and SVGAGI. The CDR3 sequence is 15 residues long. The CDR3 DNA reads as TGTGCCAGCAGCCTTAGCGGGGCAGTGACAGATACGCAGTATTTT. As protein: CASSLSGAVTDTQYF.

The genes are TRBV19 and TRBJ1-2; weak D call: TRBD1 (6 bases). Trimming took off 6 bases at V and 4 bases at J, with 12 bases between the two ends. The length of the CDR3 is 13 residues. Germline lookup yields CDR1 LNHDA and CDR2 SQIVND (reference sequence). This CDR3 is CASRGGAGYGYTF. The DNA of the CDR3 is TGTGCCAGTAGGGGGGGCGCGGGCTATGGCTACACCTTC.

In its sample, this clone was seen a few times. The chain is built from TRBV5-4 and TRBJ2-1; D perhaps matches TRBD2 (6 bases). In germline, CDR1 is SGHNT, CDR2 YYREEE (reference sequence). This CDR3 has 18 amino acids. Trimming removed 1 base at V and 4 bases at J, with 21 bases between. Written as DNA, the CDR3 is TGTGCCAGCAGCTTGAAAGCAGGGAGGTCCCGGCTATACAATGAGCAGTTCTTC. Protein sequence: CASSLKAGRSRLYNEQFF.

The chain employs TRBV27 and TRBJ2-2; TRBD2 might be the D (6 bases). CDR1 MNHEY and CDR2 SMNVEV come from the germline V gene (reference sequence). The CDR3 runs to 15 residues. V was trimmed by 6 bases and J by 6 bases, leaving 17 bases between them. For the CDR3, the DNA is TGTGCCAGCAGGCGAAGGGACTCCCCCGCCGGGGAGCTGTTTTTT. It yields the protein CASRRRDSPAGELFF.

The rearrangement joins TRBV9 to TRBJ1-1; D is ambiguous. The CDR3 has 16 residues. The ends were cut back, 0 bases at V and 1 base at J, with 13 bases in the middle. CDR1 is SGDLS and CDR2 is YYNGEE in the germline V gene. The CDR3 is CASSVGWGNPNTEAFF. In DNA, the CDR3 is TGTGCCAGCAGCGTAGGATGGGGAAACCCGAACACTGAAGCTTTCTTT. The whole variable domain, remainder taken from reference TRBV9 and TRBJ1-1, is DSGVTQTPKHLITATGQRVTLRCSPRSGDLSVYWYQQSLDQGLQFLIQYYNGEERAKGNILERFSAQQFPDLHSELNLSSLELGDSALYFCASSVGWGNPNTEAFFGQGTRLTVV.

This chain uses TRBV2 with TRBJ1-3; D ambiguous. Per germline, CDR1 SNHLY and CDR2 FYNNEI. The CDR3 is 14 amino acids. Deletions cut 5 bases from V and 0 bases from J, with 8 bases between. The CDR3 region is CASSTHVSGNTIYF. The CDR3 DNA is TGTGCCAGCAGTACTCACGTCTCTGGAAACACCATATATTTT.

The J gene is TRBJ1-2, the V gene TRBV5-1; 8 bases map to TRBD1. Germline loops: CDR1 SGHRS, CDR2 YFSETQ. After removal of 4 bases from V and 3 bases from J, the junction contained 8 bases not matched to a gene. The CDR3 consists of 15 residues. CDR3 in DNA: TGCGCCAGCAGCACGTCCCCGGGACAGGACTATGGCTACACCTTC. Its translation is CASSTSPGQDYGYTF.

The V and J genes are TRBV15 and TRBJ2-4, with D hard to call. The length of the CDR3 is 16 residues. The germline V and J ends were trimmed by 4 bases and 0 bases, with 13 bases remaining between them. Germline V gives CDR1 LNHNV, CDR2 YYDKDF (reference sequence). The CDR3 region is CATSITLGLAKNIQYF. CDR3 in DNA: TGTGCCACCAGCATAACTCTAGGATTAGCCAAAAACATTCAGTACTTC.

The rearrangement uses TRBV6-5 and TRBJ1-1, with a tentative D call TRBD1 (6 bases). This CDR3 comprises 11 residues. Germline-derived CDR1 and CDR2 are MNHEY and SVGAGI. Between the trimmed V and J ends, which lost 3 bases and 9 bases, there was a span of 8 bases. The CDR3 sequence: CASSYWGQAFF. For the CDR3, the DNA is TGTGCCAGCAGTTATTGGGGGCAAGCTTTCTTT.

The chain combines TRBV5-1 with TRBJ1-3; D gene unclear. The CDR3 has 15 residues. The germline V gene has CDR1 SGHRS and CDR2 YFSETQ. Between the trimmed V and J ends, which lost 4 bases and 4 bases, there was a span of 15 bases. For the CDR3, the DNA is TGCGCCAGCAGCCCGCCTGAGACGGGAGGAAACACCATATATTTT. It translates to CASSPPETGGNTIYF.

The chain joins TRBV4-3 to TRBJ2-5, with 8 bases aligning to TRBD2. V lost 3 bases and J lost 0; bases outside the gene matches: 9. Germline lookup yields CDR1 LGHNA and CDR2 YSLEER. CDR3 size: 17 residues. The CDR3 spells CASSQSVFGGDQETQYF. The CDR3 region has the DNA TGCGCCAGCAGCCAGAGTGTTTTCGGGGGGGACCAAGAGACCCAGTACTTC.

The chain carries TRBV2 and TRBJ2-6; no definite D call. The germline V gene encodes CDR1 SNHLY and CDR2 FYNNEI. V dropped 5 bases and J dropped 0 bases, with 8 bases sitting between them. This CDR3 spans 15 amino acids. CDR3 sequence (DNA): TGTGCCAGCAGTAAACAGAGCTCTGGGGCCAACGTCCTGACTTTC. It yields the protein CASSKQSSGANVLTF.

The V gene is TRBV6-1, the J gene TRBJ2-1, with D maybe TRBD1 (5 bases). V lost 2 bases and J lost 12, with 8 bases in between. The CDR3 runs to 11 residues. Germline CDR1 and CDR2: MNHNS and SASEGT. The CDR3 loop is CASSEQGRQFF. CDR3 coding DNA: TGTGCCAGCAGTGAACAGGGTCGGCAGTTCTTC.

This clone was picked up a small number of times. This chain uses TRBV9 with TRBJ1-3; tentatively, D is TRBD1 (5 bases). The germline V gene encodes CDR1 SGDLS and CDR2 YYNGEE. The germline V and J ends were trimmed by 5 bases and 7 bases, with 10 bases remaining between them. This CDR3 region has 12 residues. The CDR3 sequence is CASSPEGNTIYF. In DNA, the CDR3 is TGTGCCAGCAGTCCGGAGGGGAACACCATATATTTT.